This entry lists 25 T cell receptor beta chains sequenced from one sample in a study of Ad26.COV2.S vaccination and SARS-CoV-2 variants. Only in-frame clones appear in the TCRdb table, and some are missing; sequencing was by immunoSEQ multiplex PCR. The repertoire consists of around 250,000 clones, with approximately 90% occurring once and the leading ten covering just under 3%. Sample treatment: about 20 received Ad26.COV2.S at low or high dose, single or two shots; 5 received placebo; per-sample allocation not given. Specimens were obtained on day 63 following the first vaccine or placebo injection. Sequences were derived from peripheral blood, sampled in a trial of Ad26.COV2.S vaccine versus placebo. Source of these receptors: a person between 18 and 60 years old who received the Ad26.COV2.S COVID-19 vaccine or a placebo.

The chain has TRBV13 and TRBJ2-1; no reliable D call. Germline values: CDR1 PRHDT, CDR2 FYEKMQ (reference sequence). Trimming took off 2 bases at V and 3 bases at J, with 11 bases between the two ends. This CDR3 comprises 15 residues. The CDR3 is CASSLSQMSYNEQFF. The CDR3 DNA reads TGTGCCAGCAGCTTATCCCAGATGAGCTACAATGAGCAGTTCTTC.

The chain couples TRBV7-2 to TRBJ2-5; D gene unclear. CDR1 is SGHTA and CDR2 is FQGNSA in the germline V gene. The CDR3 runs to 13 residues. The ends were cut back, 4 bases at V and 3 bases at J, with 9 bases in the middle. CDR3 region: CASSSHPKETQYF. CDR3 DNA sequence: TGTGCCAGCAGCTCCCACCCCAAAGAGACCCAGTACTTC.

This chain connects TRBV7-2 to TRBJ2-2; a possible D gene is TRBD2 (5 bases). The germline gives CDR1 SGHTA, CDR2 FQGNSA. The CDR3 extends over 16 amino acids. Trimming pared 2 bases from V and 6 bases from J, leaving 16 bases between. The CDR3 here is CASSLHLAPIPGELFF. DNA of the CDR3: TGTGCCAGCAGCTTACACCTAGCACCTATCCCCGGGGAGCTGTTTTTT.

The rearrangement links TRBV6-5 to TRBJ2-2, with 8 nucleotides matching TRBD1. CDR1 is MNHEY and CDR2 is SVGAGI in the germline V gene. With V trimmed by 6 bases and J by 6 bases, 6 bases remained unmatched. The CDR3 extends over 14 amino acids. The DNA of the CDR3 is TGTGCCAGCAGAGGACAGGGTGTCTCCGGGGAGCTGTTTTTT. It specifies CASRGQGVSGELFF.

V gene TRBV27 combines with J gene TRBJ2-4; 13 bases agree with TRBD2. Germline CDR1 MNHEY, CDR2 SMNVEV (reference sequence). The CDR3 is 15 residues long. V was clipped by 5 bases and J by 7 bases; unmatched bases: 5. The CDR3 bases are TGTGCCAGCAGTCCCGGACTAGCGGGAGTTAACATTCAGTACTTC. It encodes CASSPGLAGVNIQYF.

This clone showed up just a few times. The chain joins TRBV11-2 to TRBJ2-1; no firm D call. Per germline, CDR1 SGHAT and CDR2 FQNNGV. The CDR3 sequence is 14 residues long. V was cut by 5 bases and J by 0 bases, with 8 bases left in between. This chain's CDR3 is CASSPRTSYNEQFF. The CDR3 region has the DNA TGTGCCAGCAGCCCTAGGACCTCCTACAATGAGCAGTTCTTC.

V and J are TRBV14 and TRBJ2-3; no firm D call. Trimming removed 1 base from V and 10 bases from J, with 21 bases in between. Germline CDR1 is SGHDN and CDR2 is FVKESK. This CDR3 is 16 amino acids long. CDR3 sequence: CASSQGFPLSGGAQYF. Here the CDR3 DNA reads TGTGCCAGCAGCCAAGGATTTCCCCTATCCGGTGGGGCGCAGTATTTT.

The chain combines TRBV18 with TRBJ2-3; D may be TRBD1 (5 bases). The germline V gene encodes CDR1 KGHSH and CDR2 LQKENI. The CDR3 sequence is 12 residues long. V was shortened by 2 bases and J by 6 bases, with 6 bases between the two germline ends. The CDR3 sequence is CASSPSGDTQYF. CDR3 coding DNA: TGTGCCAGCTCACCATCAGGGGATACGCAGTATTTT.

V is TRBV5-1 and J is TRBJ1-6; D remains ambiguous. The CDR3 is 16 amino acids. V shed 0 bases and J shed 0 bases, with 7 bases lying between them. Per the germline V gene, CDR1 is SGHRS and CDR2 is YFSETQ. The chain's CDR3 is CASSLDLSSYNSPLHF. The DNA for the CDR3 is TGCGCCAGCAGCTTGGACTTAAGCTCCTATAATTCACCCCTCCACTTT.

V usage is TRBV5-4 and J usage is TRBJ2-1, with no clear D. Trimming shortened V by 3 bases and J by 4 bases, and 5 bases separated the two germline ends. In germline, CDR1 is SGHNT, CDR2 YYREEE (reference sequence). This CDR3 comprises 12 residues. For the CDR3, the DNA is TGTGCCAGCAGCTCCACTTACAATGAGCAGTTCTTC. Its translation: CASSSTYNEQFF.

This clone was picked up one time. J is TRBJ2-7 and V is TRBV6-6, with TRBD2 as a possible D gene (5 bases). The germline CDR1 and CDR2 sequences are MNHNY and SVGAGI (reference sequence). The CDR3 totals 13 residues. The V end was cut by 0 bases, the J end by 6 bases, with 9 bases between. CDR3 amino acids: CASSYSVAGEQYV. CDR3 DNA: TGTGCCAGCAGTTACTCGGTCGCGGGCGAGCAGTACGTC.

The chain carries TRBV4-2 and TRBJ2-1; 8 bases match TRBD2. After removal of 4 bases from V and 4 bases from J, the junction contained 12 bases not matched to a gene. Per germline, CDR1 LGHNA and CDR2 YNFKEQ. The CDR3 length is 17 residues. The CDR3 loop is CASSLRGGSGAYNEQFF. The CDR3 coding sequence is TGTGCCAGCAGCCTGAGGGGGGGTAGCGGGGCATACAATGAGCAGTTCTTC.

The chain employs TRBV5-8 and TRBJ2-7; D possibly corresponds to TRBD2 (6 bases). V was clipped by 1 base and J by 6 bases, with 14 bases between them. This CDR3 contains 14 residues. Germline V lookup: CDR1 SGHTS, CDR2 YDEGEE. CDR3 region: CASSLRSDYFEQYV. The CDR3, as DNA: TGTGCCAGCAGCTTGAGGTCGGACTACTTCGAGCAGTACGTC.

For this clone: The sample carries other DNA sequences with the same CDR3. V usage is TRBV19 and J usage is TRBJ1-2, with 10 nucleotides matching TRBD1. Germline loops: CDR1 LNHDA, CDR2 SQIVND (reference sequence). This CDR3 is 15 amino acids long. J was trimmed by 7 bases and V by 2 bases; bases with no gene match: 7. The CDR3 coding sequence is TGTGCCAGTAGTATATCCCGCGGACAGGGGGGTGGCTACACCTTC. Translating gives CASSISRGQGGGYTF.

In its sample, this clone was seen once. The junction departs from germline at one end; a sequencing error may be responsible. The rearrangement links TRBV7-8 to TRBJ2-7, with 8 bases that match TRBD2. Germline values: CDR1 SGHVS, CDR2 FQNEAQ. This CDR3 spans 16 amino acids. As DNA, the CDR3 is TGTGCCAGCAGCTGGAGTAAGAGCGGGGGATCCCCTTGGGCCCACTTC. It specifies CASSWSKSGGSPWAHF.

The rearrangement links TRBV2 to TRBJ2-7; no definite D call. Germline CDR1 is SNHLY and CDR2 is FYNNEI. This CDR3 comprises 12 residues. The V end lost 5 bases, the J end lost 3 bases, and 8 bases lay between the germline ends. CDR3 residues: CASSLDVYEQYV. CDR3 sequence (DNA): TGTGCCAGCAGTTTGGACGTCTACGAGCAGTACGTC.

J is TRBJ2-3 and V is TRBV7-5; the D call of TRBD2 is as the table states it, not checked on the DNA. TRBV7-5 is a listed pseudogene. This CDR3 is built from 15 residues. CDR3 nucleotide sequence: TGTGCCAGAAGCGCCCGACTGAAGAGCACAGATACGCAGTATTTT. Translation: CARSARLKSTDTQYF.

The chain carries TRBV4-1 and TRBJ1-3; 9 nucleotides agree with TRBD1. J was trimmed by 0 bases and V by 0 bases; bases with no gene match: 3. CDR1 is MGHRA and CDR2 is YSYEKL in the germline V gene. CDR3 size: 17 residues. The DNA of the CDR3 is TGCGCCAGCAGCCAAGATGGACAGGGGTCCTCTGGAAACACCATATATTTT. Encoded protein: CASSQDGQGSSGNTIYF.

V gene TRBV5-1 combines with J gene TRBJ2-7; 7 bases align to TRBD1. Germline V lookup: CDR1 SGHRS, CDR2 YFSETQ. J gave up 0 bases and V 6 bases, and 12 bases lay outside the gene matches. The CDR3 has 16 amino acids. CDR3 in DNA: TGCGCCAGCAAAAAAAGCCGGGACAGTTACTCCTACGAGCAGTACTTC. Translation: CASKKSRDSYSYEQYF.

V is TRBV5-8 and J is TRBJ2-1; no reliable D call. The CDR3 sequence is 16 residues long. Trimming removed 0 bases at V and 10 bases at J, with 20 bases between. CDR1 and CDR2 (germline): SGHTS, YDEGEE. This CDR3 is CASSLVGDLVAREQFF. The CDR3 region has the DNA TGTGCCAGCAGCTTGGTCGGCGACCTAGTAGCTCGGGAGCAGTTCTTC.

The chain recombines TRBV28 with TRBJ2-7, with 8 positions matching TRBD1. The CDR3 contains 16 residues. CDR1 and CDR2 (germline): MDHEN, SYDVKM. After removal of 2 bases from V and 4 bases from J, the junction contained 10 bases not matched to a gene. The CDR3 reads CASSLKRRTGMYEQYF. DNA for the CDR3: TGTGCCAGCAGTTTAAAGCGTAGGACAGGGATGTACGAGCAGTACTTC.

This clone has just a few counts. The chain couples TRBV30 to TRBJ2-1; 9 nucleotides align to TRBD1. J was trimmed by 8 bases and V by 3 bases; bases with no gene match: 8. The CDR3 is 14 residues long. The germline V gene has CDR1 GTSNPN and CDR2 SVGIG (reference sequence). Here the CDR3 reads CAWSKTGGGDEQFF. CDR3 bases: TGTGCCTGGAGCAAGACAGGGGGAGGCGATGAGCAGTTCTTC. The full variable domain, rest sourced from reference TRBV30 and TRBJ2-1, is SQTIHQWPATLVQPVGSPLSLECTVEGTSNPNLYWYRQAAGRGLQLLFYSVGIGQISSEVPQNLSASRPQDRQFILSSKKLLLSDSGFYLCAWSKTGGGDEQFFGPGTRLTVL.

The chain employs TRBV5-1 and TRBJ1-2; no clear D. V was cut by 2 bases and J by 1 base, with 6 bases left in between. Looked up from germline, CDR1 is SGHRS and CDR2 is YFSETQ. This CDR3 comprises 13 residues. Written as DNA, the CDR3 is TGCGCCAGCAGCTTACGGCATAACTATGGCTACACCTTC. Translating gives CASSLRHNYGYTF.

Turning to this clone: The sample has other DNA sequences that encode this CDR3 too. The chain carries TRBV18 and TRBJ1-3; D is possibly TRBD1 (6 bases). In germline, CDR1 is KGHSH, CDR2 LQKENI. Between the trimmed V and J ends, which lost 3 bases and 4 bases, there was a span of 7 bases. This CDR3 is 13 amino acids long. The CDR3 reads CASSPGQGNTIYF. The CDR3, as DNA: TGTGCCAGCTCACCCGGACAGGGAAACACCATATATTTT.

The chain uses TRBV4-3 and TRBJ2-4; 14 bases map to TRBD2. Germline-derived CDR1 and CDR2 are LGHNA and YSLEER. The CDR3 extends over 14 amino acids. Trimming cost V 4 bases and J 15 bases; bases outside gene matches: 8. The CDR3: CASSPIGTSGSLYF. The CDR3 coding sequence is TGCGCCAGCAGCCCCATCGGGACTAGCGGGAGTTTGTACTTC.